This T cell receptor beta chain was sequenced during a study of cytomegalovirus exposure and HLA in healthy donors. The ends lost 2 bases at V and 10 bases at J; junction bases unmatched: 3. The CDR3 is 15 amino acids. Germline CDR1 SNHLY, CDR2 FYNNEI. PCR amplification relied on 60 Vbeta primers (plus 13 Jbeta primers). The repertoire was sequenced with immunoSEQ multiplex PCR; TCRdb's copy has only in-frame clones and lacks some. The table shows some 130,000 clones, with roughly 70% occurring only once. Study results and limitations: The dataset shows that most TCR sequences were rare, while some public TCRs occurred in many donors.

About this clone: The antigen is undetermined.

The material sequenced was PBMCs. The clonotype was recovered from a man aged 35 to 55 in good health and CMV-seronegative. V is TRBV2 and J is TRBJ2-3; 16 positions match TRBD2. As DNA, the CDR3 is TGTGCCAGCAGTGAACTCGGGACTAGCGGGGGGGCGCAGTATTTT. This gives the protein CASSELGTSGGAQYF.